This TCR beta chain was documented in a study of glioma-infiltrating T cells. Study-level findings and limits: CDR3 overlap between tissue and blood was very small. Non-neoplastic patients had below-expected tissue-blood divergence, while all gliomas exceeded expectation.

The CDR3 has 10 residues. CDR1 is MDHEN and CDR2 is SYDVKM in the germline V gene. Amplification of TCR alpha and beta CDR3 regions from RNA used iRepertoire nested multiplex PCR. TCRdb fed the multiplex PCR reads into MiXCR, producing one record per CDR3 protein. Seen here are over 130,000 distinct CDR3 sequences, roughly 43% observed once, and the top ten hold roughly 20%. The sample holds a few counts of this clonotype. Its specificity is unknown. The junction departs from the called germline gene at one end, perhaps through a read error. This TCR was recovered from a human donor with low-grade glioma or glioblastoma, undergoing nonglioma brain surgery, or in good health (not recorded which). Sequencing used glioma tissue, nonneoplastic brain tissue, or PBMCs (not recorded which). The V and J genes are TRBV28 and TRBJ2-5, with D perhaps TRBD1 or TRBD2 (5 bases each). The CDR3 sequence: CASRGTVMNF. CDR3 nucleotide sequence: TGTGCCAGCCGAGGGACCGTCATGAACTTC.